This T cell receptor (beta chain) comes out of a study of T cell changes during pregnancy in multiple sclerosis. TCRdb's copy holds only in-frame clones and misses some; the assay was immunoSEQ multiplex PCR. Of tens of thousands of clones listed, 94% are singletons. Germline V gene data show CDR1 as SGHTS and CDR2 as YDEGEE. The CDR3 consists of 15 residues. The ends lost 5 bases at V and 2 bases at J; junction bases unmatched: 6. The clonotype was recovered from a female donor in good health, enrolled as a control in a pregnancy study. Source: peripheral blood, taken in the second trimester of pregnancy. The gene calls are TRBV5-8 and TRBJ2-1, with 8 bases aligning to TRBD2. The CDR3 sequence: CASSSLAGTYNEQFF. In nucleotides, the CDR3 is TGTGCCAGCAGTTCCTTAGCGGGGACCTACAATGAGCAGTTCTTC.